The 27 T cell receptor beta chains presented below share a single source sample, sequenced in a study of T cell responses to AZD1222 COVID-19 vaccine. Libraries were prepared by immunoSEQ multiplex PCR; TCRdb keeps only in-frame clonotypes and omits some of them. The table includes 85,000 to 90,000 clones, more than 70% detected once. This specimen consisted of peripheral blood, obtained on day 0 of AZD1222 vaccination. The receptor source for this set is an adult in good health.

The chain combines TRBV2 with TRBJ2-2; 13 positions agree with TRBD2. The CDR3 spans 15 residues. V gave up 7 bases and J gave up 4 bases; unmatched junction bases: 3. CDR1 and CDR2 (germline): SNHLY, FYNNEI. CDR3 DNA: TGTGCCAGCACCCGGACTAGCGGGGGCACCGGGGAGCTGTTTTTT. This translates into CASTRTSGGTGELFF.

V and J are TRBV6-2 or TRBV6-3 and TRBJ1-2; no firm D call. The germline CDR1 and CDR2 sequences are MNHEY and SVGEGT. This CDR3 is built from 12 residues. The V and J ends lost 2 bases and 5 bases respectively, with 6 bases between them. The CDR3 DNA follows: TGTGCCAGCAGTTACGAGTCGTATGGCTACACCTTC. This codes for CASSYESYGYTF.

This clone was observed a single time. This chain uses TRBV6-5 with TRBJ2-7, with 7 bases that match TRBD1. Germline V gene lookup returns CDR1 MNHEY and CDR2 SVGAGI. V lost 7 bases, J lost 2 bases, and 11 bases stayed unmatched. This CDR3 is built from 15 residues. CDR3 residues: CASTDPGQSPYEQYF. The CDR3 DNA reads TGTGCCAGCACCGATCCGGGACAGAGCCCCTACGAGCAGTACTTC.

This sequence joins TRBV30 and TRBJ2-2, with D perhaps given as TRBD1 or TRBD2 (5 bases each). CDR1 and CDR2 (germline): GTSNPN, SVGIG (reference sequence). The CDR3 has 14 residues. Trimming shortened V by 1 base and J by 4 bases, and 10 bases separated the two germline ends. Here the CDR3 reads CAWSAGSVTGELFF. The CDR3 nucleotides read TGTGCCTGGAGTGCAGGGAGCGTCACCGGGGAGCTGTTTTTT. The variable domain in full, with the rest retrieved from reference TRBV30 and TRBJ2-2, is SQTIHQWPATLVQPVGSPLSLECTVEGTSNPNLYWYRQAAGRGLQLLFYSVGIGQISSEVPQNLSASRPQDRQFILSSKKLLLSDSGFYLCAWSAGSVTGELFFGEGSRLTVL.

This chain uses TRBV27 with TRBJ2-7; TRBD1 matches at 10 bases. J was trimmed by 1 base and V by 4 bases; bases with no gene match: 4. Germline V gene data show CDR1 as MNHEY and CDR2 as SMNVEV (reference sequence). The CDR3 is 15 residues long. CDR3 residues: CASSSPGQGSYEQYF. CDR3 DNA: TGTGCCAGCAGTTCACCGGGACAGGGGTCCTACGAGCAGTACTTC.

This chain joins TRBV30 and TRBJ1-2; D ambiguous. Trimming removed 1 base at V and 5 bases at J, with 14 bases between. CDR3 length: 14 amino acids. The germline V gene encodes CDR1 GTSNPN and CDR2 SVGIG (reference sequence). CDR3 coding DNA: TGTGCCTGGAGTGACGGGTCCCTGGGGTATGGCTACACCTTC. It yields the protein CAWSDGSLGYGYTF. The full variable domain, its missing parts supplied by reference TRBV30 and TRBJ1-2, is SQTIHQWPATLVQPVGSPLSLECTVEGTSNPNLYWYRQAAGRGLQLLFYSVGIGQISSEVPQNLSASRPQDRQFILSSKKLLLSDSGFYLCAWSDGSLGYGYTFGSGTRLTVV.

This chain links TRBV10-3 with TRBJ1-6, with TRBD1 identical over 11 bases. The CDR3 has 15 residues. Losses at the gene ends were 6 bases for V and 7 bases for J; bases not matched to a gene: 5. Germline CDR1 and CDR2: ENHRY and SYGVKD. This chain's CDR3 is CAIRDGQGANSPLHF. CDR3 DNA: TGTGCCATCAGGGATGGACAGGGGGCCAATTCACCCCTCCACTTT.

This clone was detected only once. V is TRBV18 and J is TRBJ1-2; TRBD1 might be the D (5 bases). This CDR3 is 15 amino acids long. V lost 3 bases and J lost 5, with 16 bases in between. In germline, CDR1 is KGHSH, CDR2 LQKENI. CDR3: CASSPTSRADYGYTF. For the CDR3, the DNA is TGTGCCAGCTCACCCACCTCCAGGGCGGATTATGGCTACACCTTC.

This chain uses TRBV7-9 with TRBJ2-5; D could derive from TRBD1 or TRBD2 (6 bases each). V lost 3 bases and J lost 1, with 18 bases in between. The CDR3 sequence is 17 residues long. Germline V gene sequence: CDR1 SEHNR, CDR2 FQNEAQ (reference sequence). The CDR3 is CASSFLRERGIQETQYF. CDR3 coding DNA: TGTGCCAGCAGCTTCCTACGGGAGAGGGGGATCCAAGAGACCCAGTACTTC.

This clone was counted between two and nine times. The V gene is TRBV3-1 (or the pseudogene TRBV3-2), the J gene TRBJ1-1; D unclear. From germline, CDR1 is LGHDT and CDR2 YNNKEL (reference sequence). The CDR3 is 13 residues long. The V end lost 4 bases, the J end lost 1 base, and 7 bases lay between the germline ends. Written as DNA, the CDR3 is TGTGCCAGCAGCCCCCAGCCGAACACTGAAGCTTTCTTT. Translating it yields CASSPQPNTEAFF.

The chain uses TRBV27 and TRBJ1-2; tentatively, D is TRBD1 (5 bases). The germline gives CDR1 MNHEY, CDR2 SMNVEV (reference sequence). The CDR3 is 13 residues long. The V end lost 7 bases, the J end lost 4 bases, and 13 bases lay between the germline ends. The CDR3 loop is CASKRSGTYGYTF. The CDR3 bases are TGTGCCAGCAAACGGTCAGGGACCTATGGCTACACCTTC.

For the CDR3, the DNA is TGTGCCAGCAGCGGGGACCTTTGGAACACTGAAGCTTTCTTT. Its protein is CASSGDLWNTEAFF. V is TRBV5-4 and J is TRBJ1-1; a weak D match, TRBD1 (5 bases). The germline V and J ends were trimmed by 4 bases and 1 base, with 11 bases remaining between them. Germline V gene sequence: CDR1 SGHNT, CDR2 YYREEE (reference sequence). The CDR3 extends over 14 amino acids.

V usage is TRBV7-9 and J usage is TRBJ2-7, with 7 bases that match TRBD1. V dropped 6 bases and J dropped 2; count of bases not matched to a gene: 7. The CDR3 is 14 residues long. Germline CDR1 is SEHNR and CDR2 is FQNEAQ (reference sequence). CDR3 protein: CASSPGQMAYEQYF. The CDR3 DNA sequence: TGTGCCAGCAGTCCGGGACAGATGGCCTACGAGCAGTACTTC.

The chain has TRBV30 and TRBJ2-7, with D possibly matching TRBD1 (6 bases). Germline-derived CDR1 and CDR2 are GTSNPN and SVGIG (reference sequence). The CDR3 is made up of 12 amino acids. Trimming pared 1 base from V and 5 bases from J, leaving 9 bases between. The CDR3 DNA sequence: TGTGCCTGGAGTGCCTGGGACAACGAGCAGTACTTC. This encodes CAWSAWDNEQYF.

The chain couples TRBV12-3 or TRBV12-4 to TRBJ1-6; 8 nucleotides match TRBD1. J gave up 9 bases and V 6 bases, and 1 base lay outside the gene matches. The CDR3 length is 12 residues. CDR3 amino acids: CASRGTGSPLHF. The CDR3 DNA reads as TGTGCCAGCAGGGGGACAGGTTCACCCCTCCACTTT.

The chain employs TRBV12-5 and TRBJ2-1; TRBD1 matches at 10 bases. Germline trimming cut 1 base from V and 10 bases from J; bases unmatched to any gene: 7. In germline, CDR1 is LGHNT, CDR2 FRNRAP. This CDR3 has 15 amino acids. CDR3 in amino acids: CASGLGQGAVGEQFF. CDR3 coding DNA: TGTGCTAGTGGTTTGGGACAGGGGGCGGTCGGGGAGCAGTTCTTC.

V usage is TRBV7-9 and J usage is TRBJ2-5; D gene uncertain. Trimming shortened V by 7 bases and J by 1 base, and 10 bases separated the two germline ends. Per germline, CDR1 SEHNR and CDR2 FQNEAQ (reference sequence). CDR3 size: 13 residues. CDR3 loop: CASTVVVQETQYF. The CDR3 DNA reads as TGTGCCAGCACCGTCGTAGTCCAAGAGACCCAGTACTTC.

The rearrangement joins TRBV7-6 to TRBJ1-5; D not certain. Germline V gene data show CDR1 as SGHVS and CDR2 as FNYEAQ. The CDR3 is 14 amino acids. Between the trimmed V and J ends, which lost 5 bases and 7 bases, there was a span of 15 bases. CDR3 bases: TGTGCCAGCAGCCTTGAAGGTCAAGGGCAGCCCCAGCATTTT. This sequence encodes CASSLEGQGQPQHF.

J is TRBJ1-2 and V is TRBV24-1; D gene uncertain. The CDR3 is 13 residues long. Germline V gene data show CDR1 as KGHDR and CDR2 as SFDVKD. The V gene lost 11 bases and the J gene lost 0 bases, with 12 bases spanning the gap. In nucleotides, the CDR3 is TGTGCCAGGGATGGTTTGTCTAACTATGGCTACACCTTC. As protein: CARDGLSNYGYTF.

This chain links TRBV9 with TRBJ2-2, with 11 bases identical to TRBD2. The junction had 6 bases not matched to a gene; V was cut back by 4 bases and J by 4 bases. This CDR3 has 16 residues. Germline values: CDR1 SGDLS, CDR2 YYNGEE. The CDR3, as DNA: TGTGCCAGCAGCCAAAGACTAGCGGGAAGCACCGGGGAGCTGTTTTTT. Its translation is CASSQRLAGSTGELFF.

This chain links TRBV9 with TRBJ1-6, with 8 bases identical to TRBD1. Germline CDR1 and CDR2: SGDLS and YYNGEE. With V trimmed by 0 bases and J by 9 bases, 5 bases remained unmatched. The CDR3 length is 15 residues. CDR3 coding DNA: TGTGCCAGCAGCGTAGGAGGGACAGGTGCTTCACCCCTCCACTTT. The encoded protein is CASSVGGTGASPLHF.

This chain connects TRBV6-4 to TRBJ2-1; 7 positions agree with TRBD1. The ends lost 3 bases at V and 2 bases at J; junction bases unmatched: 7. Germline V gene lookup returns CDR1 MRHNA and CDR2 SNTAGT. The CDR3 covers 16 residues. CDR3 coding DNA: TGTGCCAGCAGTGAGTACCGGGACAGAACCTACAATGAGCAGTTCTTC. This sequence encodes CASSEYRDRTYNEQFF.

The genes are TRBV11-2 and TRBJ1-2; D is uncertain. The germline V and J ends were trimmed by 0 bases and 4 bases, with 6 bases remaining between them. Germline V lookup: CDR1 SGHAT, CDR2 FQNNGV. The CDR3 covers 13 residues. CDR3 sequence: CASSLDLSYGYTF. The DNA for the CDR3 is TGTGCCAGCAGCTTAGATCTCAGCTATGGCTACACCTTC.

The chain uses TRBV6-6 and TRBJ1-1; D call uncertain. The CDR3 consists of 12 residues. Trimming removed 5 bases at V and 7 bases at J, with 11 bases between. Germline CDR1 MNHNY, CDR2 SVGAGI (reference sequence). CDR3 DNA: TGTGCCAGCAGTAGAAGAGTGGATGAAGCTTTCTTT. Amino acid sequence: CASSRRVDEAFF.

The chain recombines TRBV6-4 with TRBJ2-3, with 12 nucleotides matching TRBD2. Germline-derived CDR1 and CDR2 are MRHNA and SNTAGT. The CDR3 spans 15 residues. Germline trimming cut 6 bases from V and 9 bases from J; bases unmatched to any gene: 10. The CDR3 spells CASSPSGGASGTQYF. The CDR3 nucleotides are TGTGCCAGCAGCCCTAGCGGGGGGGCCTCAGGGACGCAGTATTTT.

The chain uses TRBV6-2 or TRBV6-3 and TRBJ1-5; TRBD1 is a possible D gene (6 bases). The CDR3 covers 18 residues. The germline V gene encodes CDR1 MNHEY and CDR2 SVGEGT. V was clipped by 2 bases and J by 7 bases, with 24 bases between them. CDR3 DNA sequence: TGTGCCAGCAGTTACGGCCCCGGGAGGGACACCCTGGGGCAGCCCCAGCATTTT. Its protein product is CASSYGPGRDTLGQPQHF.

This clone showed up just once. This chain uses TRBV20-1 with TRBJ1-2; the D gene is possibly TRBD1 (5 bases). Germline V gives CDR1 DFQATT, CDR2 SNEGSKA (reference sequence). The CDR3 contains 12 residues. V was cut by 3 bases and J by 8 bases, with 13 bases left in between. The CDR3, as DNA: TGCAGTGCTAGTAGCAGGGCTAGCGGCTACACCTTC. Protein sequence: CSASSRASGYTF.